The T cell receptor (beta chain) under discussion was sequenced for a study of blood T cell repertoires in COVID-19. For the study at large: Sites across the United States, Italy and Spain contributed samples from acute and convalescent COVID-19.

Enrolled through a virtual design, the participants were between about 18 and 100 years of age and came from about two dozen US areas. Two negative PCRs, clearance, or symptom resolution characterized the recovered Cohort 3 donors. Study processing details: The assay estimated nucleated cells by amplifying reference gene primers. Clones were read by immunoSEQ multiplex PCR, and TCRdb kept only the in-frame ones, dropping some. That table is the source of V, J and clone size, and D and trimming were worked out from the DNA. The table includes about 390,000 clones, 87% detected once. This CDR3 comprises 13 residues. CDR1 and CDR2 from the germline V gene are LGHDT and YNNKEL (reference sequence). V was cut by 8 bases and J by 3 bases, with 14 bases left in between.

The specimen sequenced was PBMCs or T cells enriched from blood (not recorded which). The chain employs TRBV3-1 (or the pseudogene TRBV3-2) and TRBJ2-7, with D maybe TRBD1 (6 bases). The source of this sequence is a woman in her forties or fifties who had recovered from COVID-19. This chain's CDR3 is CASGPGTLYEQYF. CDR3 coding DNA: TGTGCCAGCGGCCCCGGGACACTCTACGAGCAGTACTTC.